The clone carrying this TCR beta chain was found a few times. The sample originates from a study of patients and donors after allogeneic stem cell transplantation. TCRdb processed the RT-PCR reads anew with MiXCR; each CDR3 protein has one entry. The sample consists of over 400,000 distinct CDR3 sequences, about a sixth of them appearing once. This clonotype was obtained from a human donor who was either an allogeneic HSCT recipient or a stem cell or donor lymphocyte infusion donor (not recorded which). It is not recorded whose cells these are; they may come from a transplant donor. The sample taken for sequencing was blood, either unsorted or a sorted T cell fraction (not recorded which).

The CDR3 bases are TGTGCCAGCAGTCGGCTAAGCGGGAGGGCCGAGACCCAGTACTTC. Translating it yields CASSRLSGRAETQYF. The rearrangement links TRBV6-1 to TRBJ2-5; 10 bases align to TRBD2. Germline CDR1 is MNHNS and CDR2 is SASEGT. The CDR3 is 15 amino acids. With 5 bases clipped from V and 5 bases from J, the junction kept 8 bases outside the gene matches.